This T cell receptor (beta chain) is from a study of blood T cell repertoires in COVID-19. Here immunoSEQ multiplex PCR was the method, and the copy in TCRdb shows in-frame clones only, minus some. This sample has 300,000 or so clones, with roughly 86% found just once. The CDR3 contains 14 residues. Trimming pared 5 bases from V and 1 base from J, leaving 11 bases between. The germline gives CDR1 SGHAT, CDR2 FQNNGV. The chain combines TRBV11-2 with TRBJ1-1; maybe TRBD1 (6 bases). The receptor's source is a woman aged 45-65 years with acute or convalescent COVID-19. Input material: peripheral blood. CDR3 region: CASSLGAENTEAFF. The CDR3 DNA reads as TGTGCCAGCAGCCTGGGGGCAGAGAACACTGAAGCTTTCTTT.